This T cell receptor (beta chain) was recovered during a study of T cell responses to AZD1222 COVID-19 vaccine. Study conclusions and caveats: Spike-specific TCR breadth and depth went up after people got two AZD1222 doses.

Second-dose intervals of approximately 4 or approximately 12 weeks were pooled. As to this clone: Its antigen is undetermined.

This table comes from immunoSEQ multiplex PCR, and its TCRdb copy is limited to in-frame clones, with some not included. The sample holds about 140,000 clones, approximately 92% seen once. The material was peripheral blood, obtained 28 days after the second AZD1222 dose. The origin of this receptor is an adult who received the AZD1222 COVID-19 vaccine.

CDR3 region: CASSLSGDNQPQHF. DNA of the CDR3: TGTGCCAGCAGTTTATCAGGGGATAATCAGCCCCAGCATTTT. This chain connects TRBV27 to TRBJ1-5; TRBD1 is a possible D gene (5 bases). The V end was cut by 0 bases, the J end by 4 bases, with 7 bases between. The CDR3 totals 14 residues. CDR1 is MNHEY, CDR2 SMNVEV, per germline (reference sequence).